This T cell receptor (beta chain) appears in the sequencing data of a study of CD8+ T cells in alopecia areata. About the study: Treatment comprised oral tofacitinib, 5 to 10 mg twice daily, in treated patients.

Reverse transcription of extracted RNA yielded cDNA, which provided the sequencing template. Repertoires were generated with immunoSEQ multiplex PCR, while TCRdb's copy carries only in-frame clones and drops some. The sample holds some 99,000 clones; under 45% are singletons and the top ten take almost 0.8%. Peripheral blood samples and lesional scalp punch biopsies were obtained from alopecia areata patients. PBMCs, the starting material, were the source of sorted CD4+ and CD8+ T cells. This CDR3 comprises 14 residues. Looked up from germline, CDR1 is SNHLY and CDR2 is FYNNEI. The ends lost 5 bases at V and 8 bases at J; junction bases unmatched: 8.

The sequencing sample was made of CD4+ T cells sorted from blood. This sequence joins TRBV2 and TRBJ2-2, with 7 bases that match TRBD1. The sequence came from a human donor with alopecia areata. The CDR3 DNA sequence: TGTGCCAGCAGTCCTGACAGGGAATCGGGGGAGCTGTTTTTT. Amino acid sequence: CASSPDRESGELFF.